One sample yielded the 9 T cell receptor beta chains listed below, sequenced in a study of T cell responses to AZD1222 COVID-19 vaccine. Profiled with immunoSEQ multiplex PCR; TCRdb holds only in-frame clones, not every one. This sample has tens of thousands of clones, with roughly 90% found just once. Source: peripheral blood, taken on day 0 of AZD1222 vaccination. Receptors were obtained from an adult in good health.

The V gene is TRBV6-5, the J gene TRBJ2-2; TRBD1 aligns across 9 bases. The CDR3 runs to 14 residues. V trimming: 6 bases; J trimming: 5 bases; junction bases outside the gene matches: 4. CDR1 and CDR2 from the germline V gene are MNHEY and SVGAGI. The CDR3 protein is CASSRDRATGELFF. For the CDR3, the DNA is TGTGCCAGCAGCCGGGACAGGGCGACCGGGGAGCTGTTTTTT.

This chain links TRBV18 with TRBJ2-6; TRBD1 might be the D (5 bases). Germline V gene sequence: CDR1 KGHSH, CDR2 LQKENI. With 2 bases removed from V and 0 bases from J, the gap between germline ends came to 11 bases. CDR3 length equals 17 residues. In DNA form, the CDR3 reads TGTGCCAGCTCACCAAACAGGTTAGACTCTGGGGCCAACGTCCTGACTTTC. Translated: CASSPNRLDSGANVLTF.

CDR3 bases: TGTGCCAGCAGCCAAGATCTCACAGGGGGAGCTGAAGCTTTCTTT. Its protein product is CASSQDLTGGAEAFF. This chain joins TRBV14 and TRBJ1-1; 8 positions match TRBD1. The CDR3 has 15 amino acids. Germline-derived CDR1 and CDR2 are SGHDN and FVKESK. With 0 bases clipped from V and 6 bases from J, the junction kept 6 bases outside the gene matches. Based on the CDR3 plus reference TRBV14 and TRBJ1-1, the full variable domain is EAGVTQFPSHSVIEKGQTVTLRCDPISGHDNLYWYRRVMGKEIKFLLHFVKESKQDESGMPNNRFLAERTGGTYSTLKVQPAELEDSGVYFCASSQDLTGGAEAFFGQGTRLTVV.

With respect to this clone: Its ends do not fully match the called genes, so a read error is possible. The rearrangement joins TRBV19 to TRBJ2-3; tentative D call: TRBD1 (6 bases). Germline V CDR1 and CDR2: LNHDA, SQIVND (reference sequence). The CDR3 consists of 16 residues. The CDR3 bases are TGTGCCAGTAGACACAATTCAGGGGATTCCACATATACGCAGTATTTT. Residues: CASRHNSGDSTYTQYF.

V is TRBV2 and J is TRBJ2-1, with D perhaps given as TRBD1 or TRBD2 (5 bases each). The CDR3 is 14 amino acids. In germline, CDR1 is SNHLY, CDR2 FYNNEI. V gave up 2 bases and J gave up 8 bases, with 13 bases separating them. The CDR3 loop is CASSELGTVDEQFF. The CDR3 DNA is TGTGCCAGCAGTGAATTGGGGACGGTGGATGAGCAGTTCTTC.

The gene calls are TRBV5-8 and TRBJ1-5; 8 nucleotides line up with TRBD1. V was pared by 4 bases and J by 6 bases, with 6 bases of the junction left unmatched. The CDR3 totals 14 residues. CDR1 is SGHTS and CDR2 is YDEGEE in the germline V gene. CDR3 nucleotides: TGTGCCAGCAGCCTCGACAGGGGAGTTCAGCCCCAGCATTTT. This translates into CASSLDRGVQPQHF.

The chain uses TRBV7-2 and TRBJ2-1; 10 nucleotides match TRBD2. V lost 5 bases, J lost 7 bases, and 8 bases stayed unmatched. Germline CDR1 is SGHTA and CDR2 is FQGNSA. This CDR3 contains 15 residues. The CDR3 nucleotides read TGTGCCAGCAGCAACCCCGGGACTAGCGAAAATGAGCAGTTCTTC. Protein product: CASSNPGTSENEQFF.

The chain couples TRBV29-1 to TRBJ1-4; no firm D call. Germline assignment: CDR1 SQVTM and CDR2 ANQGSEA. With 4 bases removed from V and 8 bases from J, the gap between germline ends came to 11 bases. The CDR3 extends over 12 amino acids. CDR3 DNA sequence: TGCAGCGTTGCCCCCCCGGGGGAAAAACTGTTTTTT. Its protein product is CSVAPPGEKLFF.

The chain links TRBV6-5 to TRBJ2-2; D not certain. CDR1 is MNHEY, CDR2 SVGAGI, per germline. The CDR3 is 13 residues long. Trimming took off 10 bases at V and 1 base at J, with 10 bases between the two ends. The CDR3 DNA reads TGTGCCATTAGACGTGAGAACACCGGGGAGCTGTTTTTT. Protein sequence: CAIRRENTGELFF.